This TCR beta chain stems from a study of T cell responses to AZD1222 COVID-19 vaccine. Broader study findings: Unmutated variant regions are reportedly targeted by nearly half of spike-specific TCRs. Scientists sampled the repertoires only once the peak T cell response had passed.

Libraries were prepared by immunoSEQ multiplex PCR; TCRdb keeps only in-frame clonotypes and omits some of them. Among tens of thousands of clones listed, around 81% were seen once. The CDR3 is 13 amino acids. Germline V CDR1 and CDR2: SGHAT, FQNNGV. With 1 base removed from V and 3 bases from J, the gap between germline ends came to 4 bases. This clone appeared a few times. The antigen remains undetermined. The rearrangement links TRBV11-2 to TRBJ2-1; D unclear. The material sequenced was peripheral blood, taken on day 0 of AZD1222 vaccination. The sequence was collected from an adult in good health. CDR3 in DNA: TGTGCCAGCAGCTTAGCATTCTACAATGAGCAGTTCTTC. Its translation: CASSLAFYNEQFF.